This T cell receptor beta chain came from a study of blood T cell repertoires in COVID-19 (dated by TCRdb to about 2020). A note on the overall study: Samples from collaborators originated in the United States, Italy and Spain and spanned both the acute and convalescent phases of COVID-19. Deeply sampled blood TCRbeta repertoires from subjects exposed to, actively infected with, or recovered from COVID-19 were included in the dataset. Where HLA class I and class II types were available, the types were taken from metadata supplied by the sample provider, not from assay-based typing. The repertoires were released in a freely available public database meant as a resource for research on the immune response to SARS-CoV-2. Samples came from the ongoing ImmuneRACE study (first 160 participants) plus 1,254 subjects from 6 global collaborators. The prospective study material was composed of cDNA or gDNA derived from T cells, B-cell-depleted T cells, or PBMCs. A de-identified subject ID, COVID-19 status, age in years and sex were almost always included in the sample metadata.

In Seattle, one collaborating source enrolled patients while the infection was active and tracked those patients longitudinally over the course of disease. Whole blood was collected in K2EDTA tubes by collaborating institutions according to the institutions' own protocols. For TCRbeta analysis, collaborators shipped samples in one of three forms: frozen whole blood, isolated PBMCs, or DNA extracted from either of those sample types. TCRbeta CDR3 regions were amplified from genomic DNA using the immunoSEQ Assay, a bias-controlled multiplex PCR. The authors processed their data as follows. Nucleated cell counts per sample were estimated from amplification of reference gene primers within the assay. To quantify the absolute abundance of each unique TCRbeta CDR3 rearrangement, sequence reads were collapsed and filtered. For each sample, productive Simpson clonality was calculated by taking the square root of Simpson's diversity index across productive rearrangements. As stored in TCRdb, this immuneACCESS dataset retains in-frame rearrangements with V and J assigned. A fraction of the clones does not appear; measured against another copy, unresolved V genes explain less than half of the discrepancy, and the remainder lacks a known reason. V and J calls and clone size are as listed in that table; D and trimming were resolved from the DNA. In this sample the table shows some 190,000 clones, about 84% of which occur a single time. Roughly 7.8% of the sample is held by the ten biggest clonotypes.

The trim is 2 bases for V and 8 bases for J, with a gap of 12 bases between the germline ends. The CDR3 spans 13 residues, from the cysteine through the phenylalanine. Only the CDR3 region is kept as DNA, spanning 39 bases read in frame from base 1. What the research found in general, with its limitations: Clinical and demographic metadata were provided uncurated, with the amount varying by source and participant.

For this clone: Its antigen is unknown. Qualities for individual bases were not recorded, and no much larger clone is one base off.

This receptor was taken from an elderly woman with COVID-19, enrolled during active disease. The chain links TRBV12-3 or TRBV12-4 with TRBJ1-2, with TRBD1 as a weak D call on 6 bases. Material: peripheral blood. The nucleotides read TGTGCCAGCAGTTTACGAGAGGGGGAAGGCTACACCTTC. Its translation is CASSLREGEGYTF.